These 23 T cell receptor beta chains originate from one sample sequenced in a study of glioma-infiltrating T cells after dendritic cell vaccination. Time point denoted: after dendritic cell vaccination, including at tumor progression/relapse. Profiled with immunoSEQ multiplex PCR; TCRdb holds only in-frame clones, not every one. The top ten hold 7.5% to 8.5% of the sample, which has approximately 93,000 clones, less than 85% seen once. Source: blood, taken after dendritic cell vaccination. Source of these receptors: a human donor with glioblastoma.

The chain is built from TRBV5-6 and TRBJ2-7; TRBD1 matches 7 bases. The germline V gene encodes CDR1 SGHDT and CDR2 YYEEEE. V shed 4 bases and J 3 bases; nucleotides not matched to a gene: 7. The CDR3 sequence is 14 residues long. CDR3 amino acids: CASSRTGVSYEQYF. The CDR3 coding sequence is TGTGCCAGCAGCCGCACAGGGGTTAGCTACGAGCAGTACTTC.

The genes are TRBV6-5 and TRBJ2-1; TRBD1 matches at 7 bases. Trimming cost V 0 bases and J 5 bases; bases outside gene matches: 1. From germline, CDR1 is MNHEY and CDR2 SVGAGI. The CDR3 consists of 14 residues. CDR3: CASSYSDRDNEQFF. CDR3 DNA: TGTGCCAGCAGTTACTCAGACAGGGACAATGAGCAGTTCTTC.

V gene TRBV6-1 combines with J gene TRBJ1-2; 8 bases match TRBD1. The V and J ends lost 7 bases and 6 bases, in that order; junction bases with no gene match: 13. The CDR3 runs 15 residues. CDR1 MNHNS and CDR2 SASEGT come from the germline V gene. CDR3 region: CASIKEYRGAHGYTF. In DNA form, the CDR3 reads TGTGCCAGCATCAAGGAGTACAGGGGGGCGCATGGCTACACCTTC.

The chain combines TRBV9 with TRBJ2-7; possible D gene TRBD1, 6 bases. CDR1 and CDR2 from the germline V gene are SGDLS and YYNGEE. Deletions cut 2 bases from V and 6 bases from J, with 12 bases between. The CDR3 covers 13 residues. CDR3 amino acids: CASSVGPGVEQYF. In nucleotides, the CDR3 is TGTGCCAGCAGCGTCGGGCCAGGGGTCGAGCAGTACTTC.

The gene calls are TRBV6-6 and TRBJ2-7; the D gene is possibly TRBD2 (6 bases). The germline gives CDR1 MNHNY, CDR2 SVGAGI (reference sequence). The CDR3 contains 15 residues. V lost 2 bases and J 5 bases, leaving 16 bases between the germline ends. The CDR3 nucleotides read TGTGCCAGCAGTTACGCTTTGGAGGGAGGCCACGAGCAGTACTTC. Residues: CASSYALEGGHEQYF.

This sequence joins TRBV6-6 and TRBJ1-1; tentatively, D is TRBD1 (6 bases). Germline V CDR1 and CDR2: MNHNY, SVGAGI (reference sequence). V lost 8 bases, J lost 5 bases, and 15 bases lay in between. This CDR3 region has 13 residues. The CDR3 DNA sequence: TGTGCCAGCTCTCGGAGCAGGGGAACTGAAGCTTTCTTT. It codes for CASSRSRGTEAFF.

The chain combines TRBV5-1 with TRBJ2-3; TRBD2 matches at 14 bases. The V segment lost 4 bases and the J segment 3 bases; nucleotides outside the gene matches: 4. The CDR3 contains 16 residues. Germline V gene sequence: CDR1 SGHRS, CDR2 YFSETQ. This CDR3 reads CASSPGLAGGTDTQYF. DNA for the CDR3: TGCGCCAGCAGCCCCGGACTAGCGGGAGGAACAGATACGCAGTATTTT.

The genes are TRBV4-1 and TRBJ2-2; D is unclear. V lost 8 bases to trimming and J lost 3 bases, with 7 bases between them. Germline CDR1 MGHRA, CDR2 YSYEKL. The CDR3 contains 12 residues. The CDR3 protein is CASRSDTGELFF. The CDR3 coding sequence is TGCGCCAGCCGGTCGGACACCGGGGAGCTGTTTTTT.

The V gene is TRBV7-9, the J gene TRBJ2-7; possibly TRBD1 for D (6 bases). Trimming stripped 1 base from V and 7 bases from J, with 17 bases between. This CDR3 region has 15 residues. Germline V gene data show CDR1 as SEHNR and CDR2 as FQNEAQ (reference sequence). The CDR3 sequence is CASSLVQGPSREQYF. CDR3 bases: TGTGCCAGCAGCTTAGTACAGGGACCTTCAAGGGAGCAGTACTTC.

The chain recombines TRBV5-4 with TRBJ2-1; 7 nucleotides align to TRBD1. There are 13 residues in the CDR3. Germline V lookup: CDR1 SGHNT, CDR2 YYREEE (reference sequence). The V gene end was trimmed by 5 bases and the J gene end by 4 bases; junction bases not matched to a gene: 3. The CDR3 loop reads CASRRDSYNEQFF. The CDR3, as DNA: TGTGCCAGCAGACGGGACAGTTACAATGAGCAGTTCTTC.

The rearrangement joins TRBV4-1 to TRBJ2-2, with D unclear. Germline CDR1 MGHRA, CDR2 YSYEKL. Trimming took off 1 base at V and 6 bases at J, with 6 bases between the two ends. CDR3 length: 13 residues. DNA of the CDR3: TGCGCCAGCAGCCAAGCCCCCGCCGGGGAGCTGTTTTTT. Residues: CASSQAPAGELFF.

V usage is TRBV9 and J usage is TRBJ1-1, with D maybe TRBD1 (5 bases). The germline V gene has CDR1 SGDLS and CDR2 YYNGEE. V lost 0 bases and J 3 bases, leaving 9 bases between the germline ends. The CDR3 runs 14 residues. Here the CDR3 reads CASSVDGGDTEAFF. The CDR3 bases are TGTGCCAGCAGCGTAGACGGGGGAGACACTGAAGCTTTCTTT.

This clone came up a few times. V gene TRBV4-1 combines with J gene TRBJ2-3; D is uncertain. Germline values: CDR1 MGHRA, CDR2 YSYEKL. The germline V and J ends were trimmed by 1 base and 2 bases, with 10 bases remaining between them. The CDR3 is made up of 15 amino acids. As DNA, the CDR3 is TGCGCCAGCAGCCAAGGGAGAAAGGACACAGATACGCAGTATTTT. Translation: CASSQGRKDTDTQYF.

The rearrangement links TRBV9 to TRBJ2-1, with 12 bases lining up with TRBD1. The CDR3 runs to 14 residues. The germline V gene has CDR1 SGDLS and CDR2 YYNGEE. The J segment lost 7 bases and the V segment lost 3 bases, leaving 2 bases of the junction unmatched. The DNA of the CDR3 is TGTGCCAGCAGCGCGGGACAGGGGGCGAATGAGCAGTTCTTC. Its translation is CASSAGQGANEQFF.

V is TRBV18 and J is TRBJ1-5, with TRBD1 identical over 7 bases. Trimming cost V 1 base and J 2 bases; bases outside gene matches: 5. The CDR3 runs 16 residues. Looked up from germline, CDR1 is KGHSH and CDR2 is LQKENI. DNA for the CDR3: TGTGCCAGCTCACCACAGGGGGCCGCGGGCAATCAGCCCCAGCATTTT. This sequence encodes CASSPQGAAGNQPQHF.

The CDR3 sequence: CASSVGEGTGPSYEQYF. CDR3 nucleotide sequence: TGTGCCAGCAGCGTAGGGGAGGGGACAGGCCCATCCTACGAGCAGTACTTC. The chain couples TRBV9 to TRBJ2-7, with D tentatively TRBD1 (8 bases). The CDR3 totals 17 residues. Trimming removed 0 bases from V and 1 base from J, with 17 bases in between. Germline V gene sequence: CDR1 SGDLS, CDR2 YYNGEE.

The CDR3 loop is CASSFGTSGGYTF. The DNA for the CDR3 is TGTGCCAGCAGCTTCGGGACATCGGGTGGCTACACCTTC. This rearrangement joins TRBV5-4 to TRBJ1-2; the D gene is possibly TRBD1 (6 bases). Germline V gene lookup returns CDR1 SGHNT and CDR2 YYREEE (reference sequence). The germline V and J ends were trimmed by 2 bases and 7 bases, with 12 bases remaining between them. This CDR3 region has 13 residues.

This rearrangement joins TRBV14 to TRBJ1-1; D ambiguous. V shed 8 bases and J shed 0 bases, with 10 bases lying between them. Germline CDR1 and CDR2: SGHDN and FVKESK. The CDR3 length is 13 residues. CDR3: CASGVNLNTEAFF. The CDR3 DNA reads TGTGCCAGCGGAGTAAACTTGAACACTGAAGCTTTCTTT.

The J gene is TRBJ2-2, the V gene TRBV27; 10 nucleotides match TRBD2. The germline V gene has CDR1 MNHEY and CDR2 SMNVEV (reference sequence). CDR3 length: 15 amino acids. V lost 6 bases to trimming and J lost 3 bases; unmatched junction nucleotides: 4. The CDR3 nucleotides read TGTGCCAGCAGGGCCGGGACTAGCGACACCGGGGAGCTGTTTTTT. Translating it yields CASRAGTSDTGELFF.

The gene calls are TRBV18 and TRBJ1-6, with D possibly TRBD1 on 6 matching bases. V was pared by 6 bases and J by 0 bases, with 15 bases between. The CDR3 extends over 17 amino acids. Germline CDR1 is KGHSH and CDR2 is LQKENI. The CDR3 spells CASSTTGPSSYNSPLHF. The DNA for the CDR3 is TGTGCCAGCTCGACGACAGGACCGAGCTCCTATAATTCACCCCTCCACTTT.

CDR3 in DNA: TGTGCCAGCAGCGTAGCTAAGGGGGCGAGTGGGGCCAACGTCCTGACTTTC. Translating gives CASSVAKGASGANVLTF. This chain uses TRBV9 with TRBJ2-6, with 7 positions matching TRBD1. This CDR3 contains 17 residues. Losses at the gene ends were 0 bases for V and 3 bases for J; bases not matched to a gene: 6. The germline V gene encodes CDR1 SGDLS and CDR2 YYNGEE.

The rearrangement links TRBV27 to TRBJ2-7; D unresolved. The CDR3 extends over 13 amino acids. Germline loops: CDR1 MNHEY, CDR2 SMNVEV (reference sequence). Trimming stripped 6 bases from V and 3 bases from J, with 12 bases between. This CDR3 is CASSPTLGYEQYF. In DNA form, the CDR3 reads TGTGCCAGCAGCCCCACCCTCGGCTACGAGCAGTACTTC.

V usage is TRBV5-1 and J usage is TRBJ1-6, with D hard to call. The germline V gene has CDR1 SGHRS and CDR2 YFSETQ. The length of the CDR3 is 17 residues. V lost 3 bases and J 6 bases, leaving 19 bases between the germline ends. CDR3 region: CASSSPLGVDSNSPLHF. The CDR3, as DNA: TGCGCCAGCAGCTCACCACTTGGAGTGGACTCTAATTCACCCCTCCACTTT.